Listed here are 16 T cell receptor beta chains from one sample, sequenced in a study of blood T cells in healthy people across ages. The authors ran a second PCR of 7 to 11 cycles using a sample-barcoded 5' primer and a J-beta primer mix. TCRdb re-called the 5' RACE reads with MiXCR, one entry per CDR3 protein. Of 790,000 or so distinct CDR3 sequences in the sample, roughly 50% are singletons; the top ten hold 25% to 30%. Sequencing was carried out using blood. The receptors come from a man in his forties or fifties in good health.

The V call is TRBV6-5, the J call TRBJ1-1; D gene unclear. The CDR3 sequence is 13 residues long. Germline V gives CDR1 MNHEY, CDR2 SVGAGI. The ends were cut back, 7 bases at V and 6 bases at J, with 15 bases in the middle. CDR3 residues: CASKPPGRPEAFF. In DNA form, the CDR3 reads TGTGCCAGCAAACCACCGGGCAGGCCTGAAGCTTTCTTT.

Remarks on this clonotype: One junction end disagrees with the germline gene, perhaps due to a read error. The chain uses TRBV4-1 and TRBJ2-1, with 8 bases fitting TRBD2. Germline values: CDR1 MGHRA, CDR2 YSYEKL. The CDR3 runs 15 residues. CDR3: CASSPSGSSYSEQFF. CDR3 nucleotides: TGCGCCAGCAGCCCCAGCGGGAGCTCCTACAGTGAGCAGTTCTTC.

The V gene is TRBV10-2, the J gene TRBJ2-7, with 13 bases fitting TRBD2. CDR1 is WSHSY, CDR2 SAAADI, per germline. The CDR3 loop spans 20 amino acids. V gave up 7 bases and J gave up 7 bases; unmatched junction bases: 25. In DNA, the CDR3 is TGCGCCAGCAATTATCCGGGACTAGCGGGACATGCCTGGAATGACAATGAGCAGTACTTC. Translated: CASNYPGLAGHAWNDNEQYF.

Notes on this clonotype: This may be a read error: a much more frequent sequence differs by one nucleotide. The V and J genes are TRBV6-2 or TRBV6-3 and TRBJ2-3; D gene ambiguous. Germline V gives CDR1 MNHEY, CDR2 SVGEGT. Trimming shortened V by 8 bases and J by 5 bases, and 8 bases separated the two germline ends. CDR3 length: 11 amino acids. In DNA form, the CDR3 reads TGTGCCAGCGCCTTCATAGATACGCAGTATTTT. Residues: CASAFIDTQYF.

This chain connects TRBV20-1 to TRBJ2-7; D ambiguous. The germline gives CDR1 DFQATT, CDR2 SNEGSKA (reference sequence). Trimming removed 2 bases at V and 2 bases at J, with 10 bases between. The CDR3 runs to 13 residues. CDR3 region: CSARYDQTYEQYF. CDR3 coding DNA: TGCAGTGCTAGATATGACCAGACCTACGAGCAGTACTTC.

The V call is TRBV10-2, the J call TRBJ2-1; 11 bases line up with TRBD2. The J segment lost 2 bases and the V segment lost 8 bases, leaving 17 bases of the junction unmatched. Germline-derived CDR1 and CDR2 are WSHSY and SAAADI. This CDR3 contains 19 residues. CDR3 sequence: CASGQSSGRTVWTYNEQFF. CDR3 DNA: TGCGCCAGCGGACAATCTAGCGGGAGGACGGTGTGGACCTACAATGAGCAGTTCTTC.

This CDR3 is CASSLQGEGMNTEAFF. In nucleotides, the CDR3 is TGTGCCAGCAGCCTCCAAGGTGAGGGGATGAACACTGAAGCTTTCTTT. V is TRBV28 and J is TRBJ1-1; a weak D match, TRBD1 (5 bases). The V end lost 6 bases, the J end lost 0 bases, and 17 bases lay between the germline ends. The CDR3 contains 16 residues. In germline, CDR1 is MDHEN, CDR2 SYDVKM.

This chain links TRBV4-3 with TRBJ1-4; TRBD1 agrees at 7 bases. This CDR3 is built from 15 residues. J lost 3 bases, V lost 1 base, and 2 bases had no gene match. Germline V gene sequence: CDR1 LGHNA, CDR2 YSLEER. The DNA of the CDR3 is TGCGCCAGCAGCCAAGGGACAGGAGCTAATGAAAAACTGTTTTTT. Translated, it gives CASSQGTGANEKLFF.

The V gene is TRBV4-1, the J gene TRBJ1-2; D is ambiguous. This CDR3 has 18 residues. V shed 0 bases and J shed 4 bases, with 21 bases lying between them. Germline CDR1 reads MGHRA; CDR2 reads YSYEKL. Here the CDR3 DNA reads TGCGCCAGCAGCCAAGATCTAAGACTGGCGACAACTGGCTATGGCTACACCTTC. As protein: CASSQDLRLATTGYGYTF.

To note about this clonotype: At one boundary the junction diverges from the germline segment, which might be a read error. The chain combines TRBV4-2 with TRBJ2-1; tentatively, D is TRBD2 (5 bases). There are 13 residues in the CDR3. Germline CDR1 LGHNA, CDR2 YNFKEQ. CDR3 DNA sequence: TGTGCCGGCAGCCAAGAGAGGGTGAATGAGCAGTTCTTC. Amino acids: CAGSQERVNEQFF.

This clonotype was detected ten times or more. This sequence joins TRBV7-2 and TRBJ2-3, with a possible D match to TRBD2 (6 bases). There are 15 residues in the CDR3. The ends were cut back, 0 bases at V and 0 bases at J, with 7 bases in the middle. Germline V gene data show CDR1 as SGHTA and CDR2 as FQGNSA. The CDR3 coding sequence is TGTGCCAGCAGCTTAGCTAGCGGCAGCACAGATACGCAGTATTTT. The encoded protein is CASSLASGSTDTQYF.

As to this clonotype: A junction boundary mismatches the germline segment, possibly from a read error. The V and J genes are TRBV4-2 and TRBJ2-7; perhaps TRBD2 as D (5 bases). CDR1 and CDR2 from the germline V gene are LGHNA and YNFKEQ. This CDR3 is 16 amino acids long. The CDR3 region has the DNA TGTGCCAGCAGCCAAGACCCGGGGTGGAGGTCCTTCGAGCAGTACTTC. Its translation is CASSQDPGWRSFEQYF.

This chain connects TRBV6-1 to TRBJ2-4, with TRBD1 identical over 11 bases. The V gene's germline CDR1 is MNHNS and CDR2 SASEGT. The J segment lost 0 bases and the V segment lost 1 base, leaving 8 bases of the junction unmatched. The CDR3 runs to 19 residues. The CDR3 DNA reads as TGTGCCAGCAGTGAAGTTGGGACAGGGGGGCCCGAAGCCAAAAACATTCAGTACTTC. This encodes CASSEVGTGGPEAKNIQYF.

The V and J genes are TRBV7-9 and TRBJ1-4; D is ambiguous. Germline V gene lookup returns CDR1 SEHNR and CDR2 FQNEAQ (reference sequence). V shed 1 base and J shed 0 bases, with 9 bases lying between them. This CDR3 is 16 amino acids long. CDR3: CASSLVAQATNEKLFF. In DNA, the CDR3 is TGTGCCAGCAGCTTAGTTGCCCAGGCAACTAATGAAAAACTGTTTTTT. Looking up the rest from reference TRBV7-9 and TRBJ1-4 gives the full variable domain: DTGVSQNPRHKITKRGQNVTFRCDPISEHNRLYWYRQTLGQGPEFLTYFQNEAQLEKSRLLSDRFSAERPKGSFSTLEIQRTEQGDSAMYLCASSLVAQATNEKLFFGSGTQLSVL.

The chain is built from TRBV11-2 and TRBJ1-2; 7 bases fit TRBD1. CDR3 size: 14 residues. Germline lookup yields CDR1 SGHAT and CDR2 FQNNGV. V lost 6 bases to trimming and J lost 3 bases; unmatched junction nucleotides: 7. The CDR3 loop reads CASRPGQIYYGYTF. The CDR3 DNA reads as TGTGCCAGCAGGCCGGGACAGATTTACTATGGCTACACCTTC.

To note about this clonotype: The junction does not match germline at one end; this may be a read error. This rearrangement joins TRBV13 to TRBJ2-3; 8 bases agree with TRBD2. There are 16 residues in the CDR3. Germline lookup yields CDR1 PRHDT and CDR2 FYEKMQ (reference sequence). The CDR3 nucleotides are TGTGCCAGCAGCTCACCGGGACTAGGGGGTACAGATACGCGGTATTTT. It specifies CASSSPGLGGTDTRYF.